This T cell receptor (beta chain) comes out of a study of CD8 T cells in ankylosing spondylitis. Of note for this clonotype: Its antigen is as yet unknown.

The CDR3 has 14 amino acids. Germline trimming cut 4 bases from V and 5 bases from J; bases unmatched to any gene: 7. The germline V gene encodes CDR1 SGHRS and CDR2 YFSETQ. Study-wide results and limits: Made up of eight highly homologous variants, a TCR beta motif appeared characteristic of ankylosing spondylitis blood. Previous work reported some of these motif variants in the synovial fluid and blood of reactive arthritis. From matched ankylosing spondylitis synovial fluid, disease-linked clones were reportedly recovered at significantly enriched levels.

Library preparation for TCR beta used quantitative 5'-RACE with molecular barcodes. TCRdb reprocessed the 5' RACE reads with MiXCR, giving one entry per CDR3 protein. Of tens of thousands of distinct CDR3 sequences detected, more than 25% appear once; the ten largest clones hold 55% to 75%. Sequenced: blood, either unsorted or a sorted T cell fraction (not recorded which). This sequence joins TRBV5-1 and TRBJ2-5; 8 nucleotides align to TRBD2. This TCR was sampled from a male donor with ankylosing spondylitis or in good health (not recorded which). CDR3 sequence reads: CASSILQRGETQYF. In DNA, the CDR3 is TGCGCCAGCAGCATATTACAGCGGGGGGAGACCCAGTACTTC.